These 8 T cell receptor beta chains were sequenced from one sample in a study of CD8 T cells in ankylosing spondylitis. Notes on the study in general: Typical of ankylosing spondylitis blood, it appeared, was a TCR beta motif of eight highly homologous variants.

Their antigen targets remain unknown. A single record per CDR3 protein comes from TCRdb applying MiXCR to the 5' RACE reads. The sample carries approximately 220,000 distinct CDR3 sequences, around 20% recorded once. Input material: blood, either unsorted or a sorted T cell fraction (not recorded which). These receptors all stem from a male donor with ankylosing spondylitis.

This clonotype has more than one count but fewer than ten. The chain combines TRBV20-1 with TRBJ2-1, with TRBD2 identical over 11 bases. The J segment lost 0 bases and the V segment lost 4 bases, leaving 14 bases of the junction unmatched. In germline, CDR1 is DFQATT, CDR2 SNEGSKA (reference sequence). This CDR3 is built from 19 residues. CDR3 amino acids: CSATRGLAEAPGSYNEQFF. CDR3 nucleotide sequence: TGCAGTGCTACACGGGGACTAGCGGAGGCCCCTGGCTCCTACAATGAGCAGTTCTTC.

The V call is TRBV20-1, the J call TRBJ1-3; D is undetermined. The V and J ends lost 4 bases and 0 bases respectively, with 7 bases between them. The CDR3 runs 13 residues. Germline CDR1 is DFQATT and CDR2 is SNEGSKA (reference sequence). CDR3 in amino acids: CSATHLSGNTIYF. The CDR3 DNA is TGCAGTGCTACCCACCTCTCTGGAAACACCATATATTTT.

V usage is TRBV3-1 and J usage is TRBJ1-4; D gene unclear. Per germline, CDR1 LGHDT and CDR2 YNNKEL (reference sequence). CDR3 length equals 18 residues. Between the trimmed V and J ends, which lost 2 bases and 0 bases, there was a span of 16 bases. The CDR3: CASSQKIWRTATNEKLFF. The CDR3 nucleotides read TGTGCCAGCAGCCAAAAGATTTGGCGGACTGCAACTAATGAAAAACTGTTTTTT. Using reference TRBV3-1 and TRBJ1-4 for the parts outside the CDR3, the full variable domain is DTAVSQTPKYLVTQMGNDKSIKCEQNLGHDTMYWYKQDSKKFLKIMFSYNNKELIINETVPNRFSPKSPDKAHLNLHINSLELGDSAVYFCASSQKIWRTATNEKLFFGSGTQLSVL.

This clonotype was seen repeatedly, ten times or more. The chain is built from TRBV29-1 and TRBJ2-1; D is ambiguous. The germline gives CDR1 SQVTM, CDR2 ANQGSEA. The CDR3 is 13 residues long. Trimming took 4 bases from V and 1 from J, leaving 8 bases between them. This CDR3 is CSVVGRSYNEQFF. The CDR3 coding sequence is TGCAGCGTTGTAGGCAGGTCCTACAATGAGCAGTTCTTC.

CDR3 DNA: TGTGCCAGTAGTATCAGGGATAGCAATCAGCCCCAGCATTTT. This encodes CASSIRDSNQPQHF. This sequence joins TRBV19 and TRBJ1-5; D possibly corresponds to TRBD1 (5 bases). The CDR3 runs 14 residues. Deletions cut 3 bases from V and 0 bases from J, with 6 bases between. Germline CDR1 LNHDA, CDR2 SQIVND (reference sequence).

The sample holds a few counts of this clonotype. This rearrangement joins TRBV29-1 to TRBJ1-1; unclear D gene. The CDR3 totals 14 residues. Germline-derived CDR1 and CDR2 are SQVTM and ANQGSEA. V was pared by 5 bases and J by 1 base, with 14 bases between. The CDR3 nucleotides are TGCAGCGTTCACCTAAACCAAGAGAACACTGAAGCTTTCTTT. This encodes CSVHLNQENTEAFF.

This chain links TRBV12-3 or TRBV12-4 with TRBJ1-2; TRBD1 might be the D (5 bases). There are 15 residues in the CDR3. The V end lost 6 bases, the J end lost 4 bases, and 18 bases lay between the germline ends. The CDR3 DNA reads TGTGCCAGCAGCATGGGACGCTGGGATCCCTATGGCTACACCTTC. It translates to CASSMGRWDPYGYTF.

This clonotype was seen repeatedly, ten times or more. The CDR3 nucleotides read TGTGCCAGCAGTACTCAGGGGTTTAACACTGAAGCTTTCTTT. As protein: CASSTQGFNTEAFF. V is TRBV12-3 or TRBV12-4 and J is TRBJ1-1; D may be TRBD1 (6 bases). There are 14 residues in the CDR3. Trimming pared 5 bases from V and 2 bases from J, leaving 12 bases between.